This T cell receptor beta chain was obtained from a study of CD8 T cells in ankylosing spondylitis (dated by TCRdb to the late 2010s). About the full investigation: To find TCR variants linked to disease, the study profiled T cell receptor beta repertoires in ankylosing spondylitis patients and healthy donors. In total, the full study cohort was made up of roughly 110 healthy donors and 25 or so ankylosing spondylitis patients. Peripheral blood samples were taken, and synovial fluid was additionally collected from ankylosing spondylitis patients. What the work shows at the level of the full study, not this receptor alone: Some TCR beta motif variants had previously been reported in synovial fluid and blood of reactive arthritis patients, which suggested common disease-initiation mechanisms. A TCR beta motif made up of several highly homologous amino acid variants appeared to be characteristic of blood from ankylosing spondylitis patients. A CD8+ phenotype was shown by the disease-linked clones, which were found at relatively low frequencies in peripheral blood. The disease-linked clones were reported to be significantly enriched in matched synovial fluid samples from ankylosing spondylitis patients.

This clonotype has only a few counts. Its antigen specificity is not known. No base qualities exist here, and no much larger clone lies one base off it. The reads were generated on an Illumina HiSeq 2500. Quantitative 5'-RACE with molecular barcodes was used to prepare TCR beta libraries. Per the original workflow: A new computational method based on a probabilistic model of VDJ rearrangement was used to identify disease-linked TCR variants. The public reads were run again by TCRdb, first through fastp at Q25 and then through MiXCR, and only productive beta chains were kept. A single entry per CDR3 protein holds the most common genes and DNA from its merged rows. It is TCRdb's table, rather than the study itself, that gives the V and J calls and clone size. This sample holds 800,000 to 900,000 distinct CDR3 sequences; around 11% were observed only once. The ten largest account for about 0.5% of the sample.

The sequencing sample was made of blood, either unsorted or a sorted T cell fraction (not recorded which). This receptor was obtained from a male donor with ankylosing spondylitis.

The DNA sequence is given as TGTGCCATCAGCGCAGACAGGGTAGGGACTGAAGCTTTCTTT. This sequence encodes CAISADRVGTEAFF. The chain links TRBV10-3 with TRBJ1-1, with 7 bases matching TRBD1. From its cysteine to its phenylalanine, the CDR3 spans 14 amino acids. Just the 42-base CDR3 DNA is kept, in frame starting at base 1. The germline V gene supplies CDR1 ENHRY and CDR2 SYGVKD. Clipping removes 6 bases from V and 5 bases from J, with 9 as the unmatched junction base count.